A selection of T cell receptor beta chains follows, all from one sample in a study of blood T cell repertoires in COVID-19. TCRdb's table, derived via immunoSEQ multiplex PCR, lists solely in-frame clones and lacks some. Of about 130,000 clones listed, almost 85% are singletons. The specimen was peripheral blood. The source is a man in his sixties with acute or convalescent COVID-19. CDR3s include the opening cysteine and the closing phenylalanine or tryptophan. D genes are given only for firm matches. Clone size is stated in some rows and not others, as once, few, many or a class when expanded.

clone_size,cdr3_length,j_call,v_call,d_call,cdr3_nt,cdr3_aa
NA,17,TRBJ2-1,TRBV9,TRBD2,TGTGCCAGCAGCCTTCCGGAAACTAGCGGGCGGTTAGGGGAGCAGTTCTTC,CASSLPETSGRLGEQFF
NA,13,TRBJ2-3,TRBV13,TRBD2,TGTGCCAGCAGCGTATCTAGCGGCGGTACGCAGTATTTT,CASSVSSGGTQYF
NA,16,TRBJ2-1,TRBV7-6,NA,TGTGCCAGCAGCTTGTTTGGTAGCGGACCGTACAATGAGCAGTTCTTC,CASSLFGSGPYNEQFF
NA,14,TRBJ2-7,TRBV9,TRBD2,TGTGCCAGCAGCGTAACTAGCGGGACGTACGAGCAGTACTTC,CASSVTSGTYEQYF
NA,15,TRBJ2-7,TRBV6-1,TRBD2,TGTGCCAGCAGTGAAGAGGGAGGGAGGGCCTACGAGCAGTACTTC,CASSEEGGRAYEQYF
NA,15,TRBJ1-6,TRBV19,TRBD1,TGTGCCAGTAGGACTCCGGGACAGTCAAATTCACCCCTCCACTTT,CASRTPGQSNSPLHF
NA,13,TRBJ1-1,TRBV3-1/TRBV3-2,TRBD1,TGTGCCAGCAGCCAAGGGACAGGGGGTTACGCTTTCTTT,CASSQGTGGYAFF
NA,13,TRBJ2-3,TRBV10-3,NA,TGTGCCATCACCGCGTCTAAGACAGATACGCAGTATTTT,CAITASKTDTQYF
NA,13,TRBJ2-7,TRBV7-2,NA,TGTGCCAGCGGGAAAGGAGGGTCCTACGAGCAGTACTTC,CASGKGGSYEQYF
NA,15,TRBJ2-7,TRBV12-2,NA,TGTGCAAGTCGCCCGCCAGAGACAGGGGTCTACGAGCAGTACTTC,CASRPPETGVYEQYF
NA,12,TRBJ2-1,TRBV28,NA,TGTGCCAGCAGCCTTTCCTACAATGAGCAGTTCTTC,CASSLSYNEQFF
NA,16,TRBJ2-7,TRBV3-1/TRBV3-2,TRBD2,TGTGCCAGCAGCGTCCTGGGACTAGCGGGATCTATGGAGCAGTACTTC,CASSVLGLAGSMEQYF
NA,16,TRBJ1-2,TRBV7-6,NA,TGTGCCAGCAGCTTAGCGAACGGGGGGGGAAACTATGGCTACACCTTC,CASSLANGGGNYGYTF
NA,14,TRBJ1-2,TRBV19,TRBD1,TGTGCCAGTACCATTGACAGGGGCAGCTATGGCTACACCTTC,CASTIDRGSYGYTF
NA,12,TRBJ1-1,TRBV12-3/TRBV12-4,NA,TGTGCCAGCAGAAGACAGTACACTGAAGCTTTCTTT,CASRRQYTEAFF
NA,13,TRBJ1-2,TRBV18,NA,TGTGCCAGCTCACCCCTGGACAGCTATGGCTACACCTTC,CASSPLDSYGYTF
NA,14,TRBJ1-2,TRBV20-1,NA,TGCAGTGCTAGTCTTCTGGGAGGGGGGTATGGCTACACCTTC,CSASLLGGGYGYTF
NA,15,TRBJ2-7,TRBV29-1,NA,TGCAGCGTTGAAATTTGGGTCGGGACATCCCCCGAGCAGTACTTC,CSVEIWVGTSPEQYF
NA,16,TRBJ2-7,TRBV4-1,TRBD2,TGCGCCAGCAGCCAAGTTGGCGGGAGTACTTCCTACGAGCAGTACTTC,CASSQVGGSTSYEQYF
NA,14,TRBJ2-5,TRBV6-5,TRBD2,TGTGCCAGCACCAAACTAGCGGGGCAAGAGACCCAGTACTTC,CASTKLAGQETQYF
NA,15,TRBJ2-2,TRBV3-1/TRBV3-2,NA,TGTGCCAGCAGCCCCAGCGTCGTGGCGACCGGGGAGCTGTTTTTT,CASSPSVVATGELFF
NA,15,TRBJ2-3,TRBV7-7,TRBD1,TGTGCCAGCAGCTCCGAGGGGGCTAGCACAGATACGCAGTATTTT,CASSSEGASTDTQYF
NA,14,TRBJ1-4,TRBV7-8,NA,TGTGCCAGCAGCTTAGCGGCTTATAATGAAAAACTGTTTTTT,CASSLAAYNEKLFF
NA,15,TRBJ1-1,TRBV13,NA,TGTGCCAGCAGCTTAAGGGGACTGGGCGGCACTGAAGCTTTCTTT,CASSLRGLGGTEAFF
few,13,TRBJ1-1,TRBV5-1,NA,TGCGCCAGCAGCTTGAACAGGGACACTGAAGCTTTCTTT,CASSLNRDTEAFF
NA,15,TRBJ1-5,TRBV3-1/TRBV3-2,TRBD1,TGTGCCAGCAGCCAAGCGGGGACAGGACGACAGCCCCAGCATTTT,CASSQAGTGRQPQHF
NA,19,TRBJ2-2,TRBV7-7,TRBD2,TGTGCCAGCAGCCCGGGGACTAGCGGGAGGGCCCCGAACACCGGGGAGCTGTTTTTT,CASSPGTSGRAPNTGELFF
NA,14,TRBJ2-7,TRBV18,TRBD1,TGTGCCAGCTCATTCGGACAGGGGACCTACGAGCAGTACTTC,CASSFGQGTYEQYF
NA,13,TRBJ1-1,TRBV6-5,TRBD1,TGTGCCAGCTATGACAGGGCGAGAACTGAAGCTTTCTTT,CASYDRARTEAFF
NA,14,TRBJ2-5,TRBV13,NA,TGTGCCAGCAGCTTAGGAGCTAGCAAAGAGACCCAGTACTTC,CASSLGASKETQYF
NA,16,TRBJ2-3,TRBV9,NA,TGTGCCAGCAGCGTAGGACCTAGCGAACTCACAGATACGCAGTATTTT,CASSVGPSELTDTQYF
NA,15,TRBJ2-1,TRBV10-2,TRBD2,TGCGCCAGCAAGTCTAGCGGGAGCTCTCTGCATGAGCAGTTCTTC,CASKSSGSSLHEQFF
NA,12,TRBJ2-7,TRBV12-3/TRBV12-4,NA,TGTGCCAGCGGGGGGAGCTCCTACGAGCAGTACTTC,CASGGSSYEQYF
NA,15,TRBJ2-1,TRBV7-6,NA,TGTGCCAGCAGCTTAAAGCCCGGACTGGTCGAAGAGCAGTTCTTC,CASSLKPGLVEEQFF
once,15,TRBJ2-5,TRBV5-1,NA,TGCGCCAGCACCCGCAGCGGAGGGGACCAAGAGACCCAGTACTTC,CASTRSGGDQETQYF
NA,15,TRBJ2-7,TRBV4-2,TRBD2,TGTGCCAGCAGCCCAACTAGCGGGAGCTCCTACGAGCAGTACTTC,CASSPTSGSSYEQYF
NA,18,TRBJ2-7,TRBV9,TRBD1,TGTGCCAGCAGCGTAGGCACCCCCGTGACAGGGAGCTCCTACGAGCAGTACTTC,CASSVGTPVTGSSYEQYF
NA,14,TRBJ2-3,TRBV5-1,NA,TGCGCCAGCAAGGTAGCGGAAAACACAGATACGCAGTATTTT,CASKVAENTDTQYF
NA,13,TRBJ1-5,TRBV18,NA,TGTGCCAGCTCACCACAAGAGAATCAGCCCCAGCATTTT,CASSPQENQPQHF
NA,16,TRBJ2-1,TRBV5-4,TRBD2,TGTGCCAGCAGCCCACGGACTAGCGGAGATTTCAATGAGCAGTTCTTC,CASSPRTSGDFNEQFF
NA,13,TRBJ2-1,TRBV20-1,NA,TGCAGTGCTAGTGAGAGCTCCTACAATGAGCAGTTCTTC,CSASESSYNEQFF
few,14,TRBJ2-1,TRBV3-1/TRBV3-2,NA,TGTGCCAGCAGCCGACGAAGAAGGAGTGATGAGCAGTTCTTC,CASSRRRRSDEQFF
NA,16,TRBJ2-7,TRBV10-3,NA,TGTGCCATCACTCCGGACCCAGACAGGAGCAAGGACGAGCAGTACTTC,CAITPDPDRSKDEQYF
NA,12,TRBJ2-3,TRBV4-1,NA,TGCGCCAGCAGTCGTCCCAGCGACACGCAGTATTTT,CASSRPSDTQYF
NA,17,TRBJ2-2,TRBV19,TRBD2,TGTGCCAGTAGCCAAACTAGCGGGGCTCCGAACACCGGGGAGCTGTTTTTT,CASSQTSGAPNTGELFF
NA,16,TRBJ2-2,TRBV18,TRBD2,TGTGCCAGCTCACCACCGTCTCTAGCGGACACCGGGGAGCTGTTTTTT,CASSPPSLADTGELFF
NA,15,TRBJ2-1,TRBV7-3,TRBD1,TGTGCCAGCAGGCTTGGGACAGGGGGCGTGAATGAGCAGTTCTTC,CASRLGTGGVNEQFF
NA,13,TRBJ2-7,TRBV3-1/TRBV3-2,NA,TGTGCCAGCAGCCAATGGCAGGGTGACGAGCAGTACTTC,CASSQWQGDEQYF
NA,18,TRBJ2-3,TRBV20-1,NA,TGCAGTGCTAGTTCTCCGGGACTTTCAATAAAAAGCACAGATACGCAGTATTTT,CSASSPGLSIKSTDTQYF
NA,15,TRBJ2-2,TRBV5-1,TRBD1,TGCGCCAGCAGGGGACAGGGGGTGCGGAGCGGGGAGCTGTTTTTT,CASRGQGVRSGELFF
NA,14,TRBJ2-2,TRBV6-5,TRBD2,TGTGCCAGCAGTTCGGGCGGGAGTACCGGGGAGCTGTTTTTT,CASSSGGSTGELFF
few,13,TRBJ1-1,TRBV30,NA,TGTGCCTGGAGGGAGATAACGACGACTGAAGCTTTCTTT,CAWREITTTEAFF
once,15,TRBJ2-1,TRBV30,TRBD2,TGTGCCTGGAGCAGGTCGGGGGGGGGTGTGGATGAGCAGTTCTTC,CAWSRSGGGVDEQFF
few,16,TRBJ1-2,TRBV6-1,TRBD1,TGTGCCAGCAGTGAATCCTATTGGACAGGGAAAGACGGCTACACCTTC,CASSESYWTGKDGYTF
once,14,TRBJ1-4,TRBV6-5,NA,TGTGCCAGCAGTTACTCCGGTACTAATGAAAAACTGTTTTTT,CASSYSGTNEKLFF
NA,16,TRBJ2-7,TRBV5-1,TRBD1,TGCGCCAGCAGCTTGGGTCCCGGGACAGAGACCTACGAGCAGTACTTC,CASSLGPGTETYEQYF
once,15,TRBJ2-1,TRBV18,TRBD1,TGTGCCAGCTCACCCCCTGGACAGGGTAGGACTGAGCAGTTCTTC,CASSPPGQGRTEQFF